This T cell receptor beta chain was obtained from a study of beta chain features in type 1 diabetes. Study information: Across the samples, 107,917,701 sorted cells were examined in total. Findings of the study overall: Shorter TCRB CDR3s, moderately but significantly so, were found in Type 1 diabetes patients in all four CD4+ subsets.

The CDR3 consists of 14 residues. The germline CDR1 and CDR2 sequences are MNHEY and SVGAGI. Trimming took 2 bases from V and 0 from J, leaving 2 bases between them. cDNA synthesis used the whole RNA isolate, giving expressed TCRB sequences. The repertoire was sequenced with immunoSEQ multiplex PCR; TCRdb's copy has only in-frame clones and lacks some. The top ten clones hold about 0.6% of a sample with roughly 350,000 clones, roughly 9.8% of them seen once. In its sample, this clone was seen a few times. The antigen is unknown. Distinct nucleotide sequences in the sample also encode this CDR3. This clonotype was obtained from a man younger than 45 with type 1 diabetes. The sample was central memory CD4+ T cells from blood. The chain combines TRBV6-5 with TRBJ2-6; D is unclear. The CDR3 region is CASSYGSGANVLTF. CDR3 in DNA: TGTGCCAGCAGTTACGGCTCTGGGGCCAACGTCCTGACTTTC.